This passage covers 29 T cell receptor beta chains from one sample sequenced in a study of cytomegalovirus exposure and HLA in healthy donors. Method: immunoSEQ multiplex PCR; TCRdb's copy keeps in-frame clones and lacks some. This sample yields 100,000 to 150,000 clones, of which about nine tenths are seen a single time; 1.2% to 1.5% belongs to the top ten. Material for sequencing was PBMCs. The source of these receptors is a man younger than 45 in good health and CMV-seronegative.

This chain connects TRBV19 to TRBJ2-1; 9 bases line up with TRBD2. The germline V gene has CDR1 LNHDA and CDR2 SQIVND (reference sequence). This CDR3 comprises 16 residues. Trimming took 4 bases from V and 8 from J; bases not matched to a gene: 12. The CDR3, as DNA: TGTGCCAGTAGTAGGCCCAAACTAATAGCGGGAGATGAGCAGTTCTTC. Its translation: CASSRPKLIAGDEQFF. The complete variable domain, with remaining parts taken from reference TRBV19 and TRBJ2-1, reads DGGITQSPKYLFRKEGQNVTLSCEQNLNHDAMYWYRQDPGQGLRLIYYSQIVNDFQKGDIAEGYSVSREKKESFPLTVTSAQKNPTAFYLCASSRPKLIAGDEQFFGPGTRLTVL.

The chain uses TRBV6-1 and TRBJ2-1; TRBD1 aligns across 7 bases. The CDR3 runs 14 residues. Per the germline V gene, CDR1 is MNHNS and CDR2 is SASEGT. The junction had 7 bases not matched to a gene; V was cut back by 6 bases and J by 5 bases. This CDR3 reads CASRVRDSNNEQFF. CDR3 nucleotides: TGTGCCAGCAGGGTACGGGACAGCAACAATGAGCAGTTCTTC.

This sequence joins TRBV7-4 and TRBJ1-5, with a tentative D call TRBD1 (5 bases). The CDR3 runs to 19 residues. Trimming took off 1 base at V and 2 bases at J, with 21 bases between the two ends. Germline CDR1 is SGHVT and CDR2 is SQSDAQ. This CDR3 reads CASSLGGSKSQIGNQPQHF. For the CDR3, the DNA is TGTGCCAGCAGCTTAGGGGGCAGTAAGTCTCAAATAGGCAATCAGCCCCAGCATTTT.

This sequence joins TRBV6-5 and TRBJ1-1; the D gene is possibly TRBD1 (5 bases). Germline lookup yields CDR1 MNHEY and CDR2 SVGAGI. The V end was cut by 8 bases, the J end by 5 bases, with 15 bases between. There are 13 residues in the CDR3. The CDR3: CASGKGSWTEAFF. CDR3 nucleotides: TGTGCCAGCGGCAAGGGGTCGTGGACTGAAGCTTTCTTT.

As to this clone: Other DNA variants within this sample encode the same CDR3. The chain couples TRBV18 to TRBJ2-1; D might be TRBD2 (6 bases). V lost 6 bases to trimming and J lost 5 bases, with 11 bases between them. The germline V gene encodes CDR1 KGHSH and CDR2 LQKENI. The CDR3 is 13 amino acids. CDR3 nucleotide sequence: TGTGCCAGCTCCCCGGGACTTAACAATGAGCAGTTCTTC. Translating gives CASSPGLNNEQFF.

The J gene is TRBJ2-1, the V gene TRBV28, with 14 bases lining up with TRBD2. CDR3 length: 15 amino acids. Germline V lookup: CDR1 MDHEN, CDR2 SYDVKM. After removal of 5 bases from V and 10 bases from J, the junction contained 7 bases not matched to a gene. The CDR3 DNA is TGTGCCAGCAGTGAGACTAGCGGGAGGGCCTACGAGCAGTTCTTC. This translates into CASSETSGRAYEQFF.

V usage is TRBV6-1 and J usage is TRBJ2-1; D unresolved. The germline V gene encodes CDR1 MNHNS and CDR2 SASEGT. This CDR3 spans 14 amino acids. The V end was cut by 2 bases, the J end by 6 bases, with 11 bases between. CDR3 in DNA: TGTGCCAGCAGTGAAATAGACTTCCGCAATGAGCAGTTCTTC. This codes for CASSEIDFRNEQFF.

Only one count was recorded for this clone. This sequence joins TRBV30 and TRBJ2-7, with a tentative D call TRBD1 (5 bases). Germline V gives CDR1 GTSNPN, CDR2 SVGIG (reference sequence). CDR3 length equals 14 residues. Trimming took off 1 base at V and 2 bases at J, with 12 bases between the two ends. CDR3 in amino acids: CAWSARQNTYEQYF. DNA of the CDR3: TGTGCCTGGAGTGCCCGACAGAATACCTACGAGCAGTACTTC.

The rearrangement joins TRBV6-6 to TRBJ2-7, with D possibly TRBD2 on 6 matching bases. In germline, CDR1 is MNHNY, CDR2 SVGAGI (reference sequence). This CDR3 contains 13 residues. Deletions cut 5 bases from V and 4 bases from J, with 12 bases between. DNA of the CDR3: TGTGCCAGCAGTAAGGGACTCATTTACGAGCAGTACTTC. Protein: CASSKGLIYEQYF.

This clone was found a few times. V usage is TRBV7-6 and J usage is TRBJ1-2; tentatively, D is TRBD1 (5 bases). Per the germline V gene, CDR1 is SGHVS and CDR2 is FNYEAQ. The CDR3 is 13 residues long. V was pared by 1 base and J by 3 bases, with 6 bases between. CDR3 amino acids: CASSLGGDYGYTF. In DNA form, the CDR3 reads TGTGCCAGCAGCTTAGGGGGGGACTATGGCTACACCTTC.

The chain joins TRBV19 to TRBJ2-3, with TRBD2 matching over 7 bases. J was trimmed by 6 bases and V by 4 bases; bases with no gene match: 10. Per germline, CDR1 LNHDA and CDR2 SQIVND (reference sequence). This CDR3 region has 15 residues. Here the CDR3 DNA reads TGTGCCAGTAGTAAAGGCGGGAGTATCGCGGATACGCAGTATTTT. It translates to CASSKGGSIADTQYF.

Note on this clone: Distinct nucleotide sequences in the sample also encode this CDR3. V and J are TRBV30 and TRBJ1-1, with D possibly matching TRBD1 (6 bases). This CDR3 contains 13 residues. CDR1 is GTSNPN, CDR2 SVGIG, per germline (reference sequence). Trimming pared 3 bases from V and 5 bases from J, leaving 13 bases between. The CDR3 DNA follows: TGTGCCTGGAGCGGCACAGGGTCTACTGAAGCTTTCTTT. Protein sequence: CAWSGTGSTEAFF.

This chain connects TRBV19 to TRBJ2-1; 7 bases agree with TRBD2. Trimming cost V 5 bases and J 3 bases; bases outside gene matches: 7. The CDR3 runs to 15 residues. Germline loops: CDR1 LNHDA, CDR2 SQIVND (reference sequence). CDR3 in amino acids: CASSSGGSLYNEQFF. DNA of the CDR3: TGTGCCAGTAGTTCGGGCGGGAGCCTCTACAATGAGCAGTTCTTC.

This chain links TRBV19 with TRBJ2-1, with 13 bases that match TRBD2. Germline CDR1 and CDR2: LNHDA and SQIVND (reference sequence). This CDR3 has 14 residues. Trimming removed 5 bases from V and 9 bases from J; junction bases left unmatched: 4. The CDR3 DNA is TGTGCCAGTAGTTACGGGACTAGCGGGATTGAGCAGTTCTTC. This codes for CASSYGTSGIEQFF.

The chain combines TRBV11-2 with TRBJ2-1; 11 positions match TRBD2. V lost 5 bases, J lost 4 bases, and 13 bases stayed unmatched. The CDR3 has 18 amino acids. Germline loops: CDR1 SGHAT, CDR2 FQNNGV. The CDR3 DNA follows: TGTGCCAGCAGCGCGAAAGGTAGCGGGAGGGCCCAGTACAATGAGCAGTTCTTC. Protein: CASSAKGSGRAQYNEQFF.

The rearrangement links TRBV18 to TRBJ2-3; TRBD1 matches 7 bases. The CDR3 spans 15 residues. Germline lookup yields CDR1 KGHSH and CDR2 LQKENI. J lost 0 bases, V lost 3 bases, and 3 bases had no gene match. The chain's CDR3 is CASSPGTVSTDTQYF. The CDR3 bases are TGTGCCAGCTCACCCGGGACAGTAAGCACAGATACGCAGTATTTT. The full variable domain, rest sourced from reference TRBV18 and TRBJ2-3, is NAGVMQNPRHLVRRRGQEARLRCSPMKGHSHVYWYRQLPEEGLKFMVYLQKENIIDESGMPKERFSAEFPKEGPSILRIQQVVRGDSAAYFCASSPGTVSTDTQYFGPGTRLTVL.

This sequence joins TRBV4-2 and TRBJ2-7; D is undetermined. V lost 0 bases to trimming and J lost 3 bases, with 18 bases between them. Germline assignment: CDR1 LGHNA and CDR2 YNFKEQ. The CDR3 has 17 amino acids. This CDR3 is CASSQENPVFGNYEQYF. CDR3 coding DNA: TGTGCCAGCAGCCAAGAAAATCCCGTATTCGGTAACTACGAGCAGTACTTC.

V is TRBV6-5 and J is TRBJ2-2; 8 nucleotides agree with TRBD2. Germline lookup yields CDR1 MNHEY and CDR2 SVGAGI. With 2 bases clipped from V and 6 bases from J, the junction kept 8 bases outside the gene matches. This CDR3 region has 16 residues. In DNA form, the CDR3 reads TGTGCCAGCAGTTACCTCAGCGGGAGTTTAGCCGGGGAGCTGTTTTTT. It translates to CASSYLSGSLAGELFF.

The chain couples TRBV18 to TRBJ2-3; no definite D call. CDR3 length equals 11 residues. Germline CDR1 and CDR2: KGHSH and LQKENI. V was pared by 3 bases and J by 6 bases, with 4 bases between. CDR3 sequence (DNA): TGTGCCAGCTCACCGGGCGATACGCAGTATTTT. This encodes CASSPGDTQYF.

The V call is TRBV30, the J call TRBJ2-4; weak D call: TRBD2 (6 bases). The CDR3 is made up of 16 amino acids. V was trimmed by 3 bases and J by 0 bases, leaving 15 bases between them. The V gene's germline CDR1 is GTSNPN and CDR2 SVGIG (reference sequence). CDR3 sequence: CAWREAGNEAKNIQYF. The CDR3 DNA reads TGTGCCTGGAGGGAAGCGGGTAATGAAGCCAAAAACATTCAGTACTTC.

Here the CDR3 reads CASSWSLRDRGNYEQYF. Written as DNA, the CDR3 is TGTGCCAGCAGCTGGTCACTCCGGGACAGGGGGAACTACGAGCAGTACTTC. V gene TRBV5-6 combines with J gene TRBJ2-7; TRBD1 agrees at 11 bases. The CDR3 totals 17 residues. The J segment lost 3 bases and the V segment lost 3 bases, leaving 11 bases of the junction unmatched. In germline, CDR1 is SGHDT, CDR2 YYEEEE.

As to this clone: Distinct nucleotide sequences in the sample also encode this CDR3. This chain uses TRBV27 with TRBJ2-7; D ambiguous. With 3 bases removed from V and 2 bases from J, the gap between germline ends came to 8 bases. CDR1 and CDR2 from the germline V gene are MNHEY and SMNVEV (reference sequence). The CDR3 covers 13 residues. This CDR3 is CASSLWQTYEQYF. The CDR3 DNA sequence: TGTGCCAGCAGTTTGTGGCAGACCTACGAGCAGTACTTC.

The chain links TRBV14 to TRBJ2-5; D possibly corresponds to TRBD2 (5 bases). Trimming took 2 bases from V and 5 from J, leaving 21 bases between them. Germline V gene sequence: CDR1 SGHDN, CDR2 FVKESK. The CDR3 is 17 residues long. In DNA form, the CDR3 reads TGTGCCAGCAGCCAATCTCTGGCAGGACTTGGTGGGGAGACCCAGTACTTC. Translated, it gives CASSQSLAGLGGETQYF.

This sequence joins TRBV6-1 and TRBJ2-2; D might be TRBD2 (6 bases). The germline V gene encodes CDR1 MNHNS and CDR2 SASEGT. V lost 2 bases, J lost 4 bases, and 14 bases lay in between. The CDR3 is 16 residues long. In nucleotides, the CDR3 is TGTGCCAGCAGTGAAATTAGCGGTCTTTCCACCGGGGAGCTGTTTTTT. This encodes CASSEISGLSTGELFF.

As DNA, the CDR3 is TGTGCCAGCAGGAGGACAGGGGGCGGAATGAACACTGAAGCTTTCTTT. It yields the protein CASRRTGGGMNTEAFF. V usage is TRBV25-1 and J usage is TRBJ1-1, with 11 bases fitting TRBD1. Germline CDR1 MGHDK, CDR2 SYGVNS. The CDR3 runs 16 residues. V was pared by 6 bases and J by 0 bases, with 6 bases of the junction left unmatched.

The chain carries TRBV5-6 and TRBJ2-3; 8 nucleotides match TRBD2. Germline V gene sequence: CDR1 SGHDT, CDR2 YYEEEE. V was clipped by 1 base and J by 5 bases; unmatched bases: 9. CDR3 length: 16 residues. The CDR3 DNA reads as TGTGCCAGCAGCTTGAGTATAGCGGGATCGAAAGATACGCAGTATTTT. Its translation: CASSLSIAGSKDTQYF.

CDR3 coding DNA: TGTGCCAGCAGCGTAGGTGGGCGGGCCGGCGGTGGAACCGGGGAGCTGTTTTTT. The encoded protein is CASSVGGRAGGGTGELFF. V and J are TRBV9 and TRBJ2-2; D possibly corresponds to TRBD2 (5 bases). Trimming pared 0 bases from V and 5 bases from J, leaving 20 bases between. The CDR3 is made up of 18 amino acids. The V gene's germline CDR1 is SGDLS and CDR2 YYNGEE.

This clone was seen a few times. The rearrangement uses TRBV5-6 and TRBJ1-5; the D gene is possibly TRBD1 (6 bases). Trimming stripped 3 bases from V and 0 bases from J, with 10 bases between. The CDR3 is made up of 15 amino acids. Looked up from germline, CDR1 is SGHDT and CDR2 is YYEEEE. The CDR3 DNA sequence: TGTGCCAGCAGCTCCGGACAGTTTAGCAATCAGCCCCAGCATTTT. Residues: CASSSGQFSNQPQHF.

The CDR3 loop is CASLRRAYQETQYF. The CDR3 DNA reads as TGTGCCAGCCTACGCAGGGCTTACCAAGAGACCCAGTACTTC. The chain combines TRBV2 with TRBJ2-5; tentatively, D is TRBD1 (5 bases). V shed 8 bases and J shed 0 bases, with 13 bases lying between them. The CDR3 has 14 residues. The germline CDR1 and CDR2 sequences are SNHLY and FYNNEI.